This note documents a single T cell receptor (beta chain) sequence. The sample originates from a study of blood T cell repertoires in COVID-19. Germline V lookup: CDR1 LNHDA, CDR2 SQIVND (reference sequence). V dropped 1 base and J dropped 6; count of bases not matched to a gene: 7. The CDR3 covers 16 residues. Assay: immunoSEQ multiplex PCR; the TCRdb copy retains only in-frame clones and omits some. The sample lists more than 150,000 clones; approximately 80% were seen once. V and J are TRBV19 and TRBJ2-3; 10 nucleotides match TRBD2. Sequenced: PBMCs or T cells enriched from blood (not recorded which). This clonotype was obtained from a man aged 60-69 years who had been exposed to COVID-19. The CDR3 DNA is TGTGCCAGTAGTATAGCCTCTAGCGGGAGTGGCGATACGCAGTATTTT. This codes for CASSIASSGSGDTQYF.